This entry features one T cell receptor beta chain sequence. TCRdb reprocessed the 5' RACE reads and stores each CDR3 protein as one record, lacking DNA. The data include about 410,000 distinct CDR3 sequences; the top ten clones carry about 10%. This record belongs to a study of T cells expressing NK-cell markers. In germline, CDR1 is KGHSH, CDR2 LQKENI. This CDR3 contains 20 residues. The chain combines TRBV18 with TRBJ1-1; the TCRdb D gene call, TRBD1, has no DNA to confirm it. The TCR comes from a woman aged 45-65 years in good health. The sample consisted of blood T cells: a sorted CD56 or NKG2C T cell subset, CD4+ or CD8+ T cells, or bulk PBMC T cells (not recorded which). The CDR3 protein is CASSPRGQGAQKGMNTEAFF.